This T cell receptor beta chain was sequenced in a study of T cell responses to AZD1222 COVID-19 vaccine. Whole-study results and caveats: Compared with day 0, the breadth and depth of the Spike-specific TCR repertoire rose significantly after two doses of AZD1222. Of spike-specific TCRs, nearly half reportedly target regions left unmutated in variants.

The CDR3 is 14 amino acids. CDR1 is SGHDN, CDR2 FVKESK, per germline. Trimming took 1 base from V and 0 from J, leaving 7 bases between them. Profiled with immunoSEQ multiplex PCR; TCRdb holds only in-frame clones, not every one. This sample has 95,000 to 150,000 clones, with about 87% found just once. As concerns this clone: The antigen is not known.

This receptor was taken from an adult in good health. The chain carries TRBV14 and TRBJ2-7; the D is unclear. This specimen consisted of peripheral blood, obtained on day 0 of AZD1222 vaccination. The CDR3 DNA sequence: TGTGCCAGCAGCCAAGGGGGTTTCTCCTACGAGCAGTACTTC. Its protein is CASSQGGFSYEQYF.